These 15 T cell receptor beta chains came from one sample sequenced in a study of blood T cell repertoires in COVID-19. TCRdb's copy holds only in-frame clones and misses some; the assay was immunoSEQ multiplex PCR. This table holds about 300,000 clones, roughly 80% found once. Material: peripheral blood. Source of these receptors: a woman between 50 and 59 years old who had recovered from COVID-19.

The J gene is TRBJ2-7, the V gene TRBV13, with a possible D match to TRBD1 (5 bases). Germline V gene lookup returns CDR1 PRHDT and CDR2 FYEKMQ (reference sequence). This CDR3 is built from 15 residues. V lost 0 bases and J lost 1, with 10 bases in between. The CDR3 sequence: CASSLGAGNSYEQYF. In DNA form, the CDR3 reads TGTGCCAGCAGCTTAGGGGCAGGGAATTCCTACGAGCAGTACTTC.

The chain combines TRBV9 with TRBJ1-4; 8 bases map to TRBD1. Per the germline V gene, CDR1 is SGDLS and CDR2 is YYNGEE. With V trimmed by 3 bases and J by 3 bases, 10 bases remained unmatched. This CDR3 is built from 17 residues. CDR3 residues: CASSAQGARRANEKLFF. Written as DNA, the CDR3 is TGTGCCAGCAGCGCCCAGGGGGCACGGCGGGCTAATGAAAAACTGTTTTTT.

The chain uses TRBV19 and TRBJ1-5; D remains unclear. This CDR3 contains 12 residues. The V end was cut by 7 bases, the J end by 5 bases, with 9 bases between. Germline CDR1 is LNHDA and CDR2 is SQIVND (reference sequence). The CDR3 DNA is TGTGCCAGTAAGGGAGACGATCAGCCCCAGCATTTT. Protein product: CASKGDDQPQHF.

The J gene is TRBJ1-1, the V gene TRBV6-5, with 9 bases matching TRBD1. CDR1 and CDR2 from the germline V gene are MNHEY and SVGAGI. V gave up 7 bases and J gave up 11 bases; unmatched junction bases: 8. This CDR3 comprises 12 residues. In nucleotides, the CDR3 is TGTGCCAGCACCCAGGGGACAGGGCGGGCTTTCTTT. It translates to CASTQGTGRAFF.

The chain is built from TRBV5-1 and TRBJ2-1, with TRBD2 matching 11 bases. Germline V lookup: CDR1 SGHRS, CDR2 YFSETQ. The V and J ends lost 0 bases and 6 bases, in that order; junction bases with no gene match: 11. CDR3 length equals 18 residues. The CDR3 DNA sequence: TGCGCCAGCAGCTTGGGGACTAGCGGGCCCTCCCGGCCCAATGAGCAGTTCTTC. Protein: CASSLGTSGPSRPNEQFF.

The V and J genes are TRBV5-4 and TRBJ1-4; D gene unclear. V lost 5 bases and J 5 bases, leaving 13 bases between the germline ends. CDR1 is SGHNT, CDR2 YYREEE, per germline (reference sequence). The CDR3 runs to 14 residues. The CDR3 DNA sequence: TGTGCCAGCAGGTCGGGATTGCTGAATGAAAAACTGTTTTTT. As protein: CASRSGLLNEKLFF.

This clone was detected once. The J gene is TRBJ2-6, the V gene TRBV5-1; 9 bases are shared with TRBD1. Germline V CDR1 and CDR2: SGHRS, YFSETQ. With V trimmed by 0 bases and J by 3 bases, 4 bases remained unmatched. The CDR3 length is 17 residues. CDR3 DNA sequence: TGCGCCAGCAGCTTGGGGACAGGGGTTTTTGGGGCCAACGTCCTGACTTTC. Its protein is CASSLGTGVFGANVLTF.

The CDR3 nucleotides read TGCGCCAGCAGCCAAGATGTGGGGGCCGGGGAGACCCAGTACTTC. Its translation: CASSQDVGAGETQYF. The chain carries TRBV4-1 and TRBJ2-5; D perhaps matches TRBD1 (6 bases). Looked up from germline, CDR1 is MGHRA and CDR2 is YSYEKL. The germline V and J ends were trimmed by 0 bases and 5 bases, with 13 bases remaining between them. This CDR3 contains 15 residues.

The chain joins TRBV7-9 to TRBJ2-3; D gene ambiguous. This CDR3 has 13 amino acids. Germline lookup yields CDR1 SEHNR and CDR2 FQNEAQ (reference sequence). Trimming removed 5 bases from V and 5 bases from J, with 11 bases in between. The CDR3 sequence is CASSAMSGDTQYF. DNA of the CDR3: TGTGCCAGCAGCGCCATGAGTGGAGATACGCAGTATTTT.

This clone was seen a few times. Other nucleotide sequences from this sample produce the same CDR3. This sequence joins TRBV18 and TRBJ1-1; TRBD1 is a possible D gene (5 bases). The V end was cut by 3 bases, the J end by 1 base, with 9 bases between. Germline CDR1 is KGHSH and CDR2 is LQKENI. CDR3 size: 14 residues. CDR3 amino acids: CASSPGTANTEAFF. The CDR3 bases are TGTGCCAGCTCACCTGGGACTGCGAACACTGAAGCTTTCTTT.

The gene calls are TRBV11-1 and TRBJ1-1; 8 positions agree with TRBD1. This CDR3 region has 13 residues. Germline V gives CDR1 SGHAT, CDR2 FQDESV (reference sequence). The junction had 0 bases not matched to a gene; V was cut back by 2 bases and J by 4 bases. The CDR3 region has the DNA TGTGCCAGCAGCTTAACAGGGGGCACTGAAGCTTTCTTT. Translated: CASSLTGGTEAFF. The full variable domain, in which reference TRBV11-1 and TRBJ1-1 provide the parts outside the CDR3, is EAEVAQSPRYKITEKSQAVAFWCDPISGHATLYWYRQILGQGPELLVQFQDESVVDDSQLPKDRFSAERLKGVDSTLKIQPAELGDSAMYLCASSLTGGTEAFFGQGTRLTVV.

This clone was recorded at least ten times. The CDR3 loop is CASSVGDYGKSPLHF. CDR3 DNA sequence: TGTGCCAGCAGCGTTGGGGACTACGGGAAGTCACCCCTCCACTTT. This chain uses TRBV9 with TRBJ1-6; weak D call: TRBD1 (5 bases). Trimming stripped 2 bases from V and 10 bases from J, with 16 bases between. The CDR3 runs to 15 residues. Germline V CDR1 and CDR2: SGDLS, YYNGEE.

The rearrangement links TRBV4-2 to TRBJ2-1, with 7 nucleotides matching TRBD2. Germline values: CDR1 LGHNA, CDR2 YNFKEQ. The CDR3 spans 15 residues. V gave up 2 bases and J gave up 0 bases; unmatched junction bases: 1. The CDR3 region is CASSQSGASYNEQFF. The CDR3 region has the DNA TGTGCCAGCAGCCAAAGCGGGGCCTCCTACAATGAGCAGTTCTTC.

CDR3 protein: CASSLSSTDTQYF. CDR3 nucleotides: TGCGCCAGCAGCCTCTCTAGCACAGATACGCAGTATTTT. The rearrangement links TRBV4-3 to TRBJ2-3; no clear D. The V and J ends lost 4 bases and 0 bases respectively, with 5 bases between them. The CDR3 spans 13 residues. Germline values: CDR1 LGHNA, CDR2 YSLEER.

In its sample, this clone was seen many times. The gene calls are TRBV4-3 and TRBJ1-1; tentative D call: TRBD1 (5 bases). The CDR3 is 15 amino acids. The germline CDR1 and CDR2 sequences are LGHNA and YSLEER. Trimming stripped 0 bases from V and 2 bases from J, with 10 bases between. The CDR3 DNA reads as TGCGCCAGCAGCCAAGATTGGGGGGAAAACACTGAAGCTTTCTTT. It is translated as CASSQDWGENTEAFF.